This T cell receptor (beta chain) was sequenced during a study of vaccination effects on CD4 cells after COVID-19. CDR1 and CDR2 from the germline V gene are LNHDA and SQIVND (reference sequence). This CDR3 comprises 17 residues. Trimming pared 1 base from V and 0 bases from J, leaving 10 bases between. Assay: immunoSEQ multiplex PCR; the TCRdb copy retains only in-frame clones and omits some. The sample shows more than 60,000 clones, around 69% of them seen only once. As to this clone: Antigen specificity is unknown.

Culture proceeded for 9 to 11 days, and CD4+ T cells were then isolated. All participants had two doses of either the BNT162b2 or mRNA-1273 vaccine. This receptor was taken from a human donor who received a COVID-19 vaccine. This chain uses TRBV19 with TRBJ1-6; D uncertain. Sequencing used CD4+ T cells from PBMCs cultured without peptide, obtained after COVID-19 vaccination. CDR3 nucleotides: TGTGCCAGTAGTATAGGAGGGCCGAGCTCCTATAATTCACCCCTCCACTTT. Translated, it gives CASSIGGPSSYNSPLHF.